The T cell receptor beta chain described here comes from a study of cytomegalovirus exposure and HLA in healthy donors. Study observations and caveats: One variant, a missense change in DCLRE1C, was linked in a later analysis to TCR beta V- and J-gene trimming. Reportedly, cytomegalovirus status was diagnosed with high sensitivity and specificity. Researchers catalogued approximately 160 TCR beta chains as cytomegalovirus-associated.

In regard to this clone: Its antigen remains unidentified.

Vbeta (60) and Jbeta (13) primers were used in the PCR. Only in-frame clones appear in the TCRdb table, and some are missing; sequencing was by immunoSEQ multiplex PCR. The table records about 160,000 clones, 70% to 80% of them present only once. Sequencing was carried out using PBMCs. The TCR originated in a male donor in good health and CMV-seronegative.

CDR3 DNA: TGTGCCAGCAGCTTCGATAAGGGGTCTAACAATGAGCAGTTCTTC. Protein: CASSFDKGSNNEQFF. The rearrangement uses TRBV7-2 and TRBJ2-1, with D possibly being TRBD1 (5 bases). The CDR3 is 15 residues long. Germline assignment: CDR1 SGHTA and CDR2 FQGNSA. V was trimmed by 3 bases and J by 5 bases, leaving 14 bases between them.